This entry describes one T cell receptor beta chain. What it binds is unknown. Measured with immunoSEQ multiplex PCR; TCRdb has only the in-frame clones, and not every one. The sample lists about 120,000 clones, about 88% occurring once. The data were obtained in a study of T cell responses to AZD1222 COVID-19 vaccine. Study results and limitations: The sample set comprised mostly white British donors with more females, and clonal diversity was possibly underestimated.

The CDR3 has 15 amino acids. Germline values: CDR1 LNHDA, CDR2 SQIVND (reference sequence). Deletions cut 1 base from V and 7 bases from J, with 13 bases between. V is TRBV19 and J is TRBJ2-2; D perhaps matches TRBD1 (6 bases). This specimen was peripheral blood, taken on day 0 of AZD1222 vaccination. This receptor was identified in an adult in good health. CDR3 coding DNA: TGTGCCAGTAGTATAGTACCAGGGGCCGACGGGGAGCTGTTTTTT. Translated: CASSIVPGADGELFF. The full variable domain, in which reference TRBV19 and TRBJ2-2 provide the parts outside the CDR3, is DGGITQSPKYLFRKEGQNVTLSCEQNLNHDAMYWYRQDPGQGLRLIYYSQIVNDFQKGDIAEGYSVSREKKESFPLTVTSAQKNPTAFYLCASSIVPGADGELFFGEGSRLTVL.